This TCR beta chain was documented in a study of T cells after yellow fever vaccination. Study outcomes and limitations: Subsequent booster samples again held most clones from primary vaccination (nearly 98% CD4, about 90% CD8).

Making TCR cDNA involved 5'RACE template switching, which added UMIs and a universal primer site. One entry per CDR3 protein results from TCRdb running MiXCR on the 5' RACE reads. The repertoire holds about 320,000 distinct CDR3 sequences, with about 11% as singletons. CDR1 is SGHTA, CDR2 FQGTGA, per germline. The CDR3 is 14 amino acids. V was clipped by 0 bases and J by 7 bases, with 9 bases between them. With regard to this clonotype: The antigen remains undetermined.

The starting material was CD4+ T cells sorted from PBMCs, obtained 45 days after the yellow fever booster vaccination. The chain combines TRBV7-3 with TRBJ2-2, with D unclear. This clonotype was obtained from a man younger than 35 who received the YFV17D yellow fever vaccine. This chain's CDR3 is CASSLTGKNGELFF. DNA of the CDR3: TGTGCCAGCAGCTTAACGGGGAAGAACGGGGAGCTGTTTTTT.